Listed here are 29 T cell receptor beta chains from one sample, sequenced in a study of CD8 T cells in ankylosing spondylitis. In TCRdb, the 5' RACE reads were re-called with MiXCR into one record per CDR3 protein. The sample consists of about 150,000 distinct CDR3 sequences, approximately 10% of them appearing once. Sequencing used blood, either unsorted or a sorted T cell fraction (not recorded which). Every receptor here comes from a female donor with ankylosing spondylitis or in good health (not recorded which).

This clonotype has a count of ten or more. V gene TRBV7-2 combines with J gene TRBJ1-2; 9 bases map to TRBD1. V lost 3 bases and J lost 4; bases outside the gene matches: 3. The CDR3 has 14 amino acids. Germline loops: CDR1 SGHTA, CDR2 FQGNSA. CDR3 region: CASSFTDRGYGYTF. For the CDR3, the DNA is TGTGCCAGCAGCTTTACGGACAGGGGCTATGGCTACACCTTC.

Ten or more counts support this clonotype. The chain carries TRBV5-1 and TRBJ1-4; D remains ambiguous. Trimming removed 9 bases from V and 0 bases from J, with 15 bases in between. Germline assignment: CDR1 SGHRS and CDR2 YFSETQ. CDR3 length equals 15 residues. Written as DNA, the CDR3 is TGCGCCACCGCGGTCTTTCCTGCAACTAATGAAAAACTGTTTTTT. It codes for CATAVFPATNEKLFF.

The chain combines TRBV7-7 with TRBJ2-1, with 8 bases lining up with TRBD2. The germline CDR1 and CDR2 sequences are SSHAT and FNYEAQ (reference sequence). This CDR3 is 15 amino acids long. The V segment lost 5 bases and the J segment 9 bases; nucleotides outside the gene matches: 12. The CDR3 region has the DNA TGTGCCAGCAGCCGGGGTCTAGCGGGTAACGCTGAGCAGTTCTTC. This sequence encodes CASSRGLAGNAEQFF.

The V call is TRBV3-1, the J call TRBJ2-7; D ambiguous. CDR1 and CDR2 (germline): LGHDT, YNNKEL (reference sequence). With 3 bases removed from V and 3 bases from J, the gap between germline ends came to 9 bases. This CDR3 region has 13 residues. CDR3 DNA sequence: TGTGCCAGCAGCCACTTGGGCGGCTACGAGCAGTACTTC. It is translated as CASSHLGGYEQYF.

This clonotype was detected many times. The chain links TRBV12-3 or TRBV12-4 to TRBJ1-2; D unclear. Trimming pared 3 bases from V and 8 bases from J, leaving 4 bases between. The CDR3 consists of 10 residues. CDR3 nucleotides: TGTGCCAGCAGTTTTGAGGGCTACACCTTC. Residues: CASSFEGYTF.

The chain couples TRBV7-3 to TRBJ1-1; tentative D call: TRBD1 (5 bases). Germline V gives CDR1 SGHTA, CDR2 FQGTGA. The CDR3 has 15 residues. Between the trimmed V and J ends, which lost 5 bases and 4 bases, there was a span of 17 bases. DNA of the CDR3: TGTGCCAGCAGCCCGGGGGGTCTCGGGGGCACTGAAGCTTTCTTT. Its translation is CASSPGGLGGTEAFF. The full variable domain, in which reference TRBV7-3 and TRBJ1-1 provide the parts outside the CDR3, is GAGVSQTPSNKVTEKGKYVELRCDPISGHTALYWYRQSLGQGPEFLIYFQGTGAADDSGLPNDRFFAVRPEGSVSTLKIQRTERGDSAVYLCASSPGGLGGTEAFFGQGTRLTVV.

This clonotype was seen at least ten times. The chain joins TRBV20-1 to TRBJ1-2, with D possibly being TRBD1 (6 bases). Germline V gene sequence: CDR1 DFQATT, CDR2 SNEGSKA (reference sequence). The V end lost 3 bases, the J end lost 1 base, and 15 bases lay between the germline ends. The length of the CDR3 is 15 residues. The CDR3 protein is CSASRPVQGNYGYTF. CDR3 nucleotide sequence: TGCAGTGCTAGTAGGCCCGTACAGGGTAACTATGGCTACACCTTC.

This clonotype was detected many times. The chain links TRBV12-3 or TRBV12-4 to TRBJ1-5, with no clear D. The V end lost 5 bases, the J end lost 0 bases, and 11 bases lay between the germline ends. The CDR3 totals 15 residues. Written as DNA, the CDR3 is TGTGCCAGCAGTGTCAACAGTTATAGCAATCAGCCCCAGCATTTT. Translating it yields CASSVNSYSNQPQHF.

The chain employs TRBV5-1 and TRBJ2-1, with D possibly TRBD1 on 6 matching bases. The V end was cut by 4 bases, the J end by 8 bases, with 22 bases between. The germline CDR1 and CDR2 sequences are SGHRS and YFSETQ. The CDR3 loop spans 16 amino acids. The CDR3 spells CASSILSRGSGHEQFF. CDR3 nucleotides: TGCGCCAGCAGCATCTTAAGCAGGGGTTCAGGCCATGAGCAGTTCTTC.

The CDR3, as DNA: TGTGCCAGCAGTCTCTACAGGGTGAAGGGGACTGAAGCTTTCTTT. Residues: CASSLYRVKGTEAFF. This rearrangement joins TRBV12-3 or TRBV12-4 to TRBJ1-1, with D perhaps matching TRBD1 (6 bases). V lost 5 bases, J lost 5 bases, and 18 bases lay in between. The CDR3 consists of 15 residues.

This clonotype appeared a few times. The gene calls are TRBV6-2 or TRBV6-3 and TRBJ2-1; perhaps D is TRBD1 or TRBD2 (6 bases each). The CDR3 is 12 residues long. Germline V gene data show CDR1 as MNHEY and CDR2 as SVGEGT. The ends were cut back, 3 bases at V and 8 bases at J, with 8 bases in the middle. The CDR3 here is CASSYRGHEQFF. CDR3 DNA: TGTGCCAGCAGTTATCGGGGGCATGAGCAGTTCTTC.

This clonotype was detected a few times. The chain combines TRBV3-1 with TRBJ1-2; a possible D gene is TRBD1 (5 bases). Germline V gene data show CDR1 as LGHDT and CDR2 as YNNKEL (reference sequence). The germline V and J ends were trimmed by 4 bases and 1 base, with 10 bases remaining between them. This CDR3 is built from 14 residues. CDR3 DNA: TGTGCCAGCAGCCGAGTGGGGGATAACTATGGCTACACCTTC. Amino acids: CASSRVGDNYGYTF. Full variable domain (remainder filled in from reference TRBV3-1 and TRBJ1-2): DTAVSQTPKYLVTQMGNDKSIKCEQNLGHDTMYWYKQDSKKFLKIMFSYNNKELIINETVPNRFSPKSPDKAHLNLHINSLELGDSAVYFCASSRVGDNYGYTFGSGTRLTVV.

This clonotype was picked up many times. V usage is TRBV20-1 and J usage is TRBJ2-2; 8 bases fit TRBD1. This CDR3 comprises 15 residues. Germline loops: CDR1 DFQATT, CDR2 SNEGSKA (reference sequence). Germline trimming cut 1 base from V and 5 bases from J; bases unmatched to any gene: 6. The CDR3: CSARVRGTGTGELFF. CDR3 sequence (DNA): TGCAGTGCTAGAGTCCGCGGGACAGGAACCGGGGAGCTGTTTTTT.

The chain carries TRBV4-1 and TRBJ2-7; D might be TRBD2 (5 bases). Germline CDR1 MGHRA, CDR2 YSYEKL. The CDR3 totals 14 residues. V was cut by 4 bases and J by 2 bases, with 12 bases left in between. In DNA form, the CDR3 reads TGCGCCAGCAGCCTTAGCGACGTTACCTACGAGCAGTACTTC. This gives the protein CASSLSDVTYEQYF.

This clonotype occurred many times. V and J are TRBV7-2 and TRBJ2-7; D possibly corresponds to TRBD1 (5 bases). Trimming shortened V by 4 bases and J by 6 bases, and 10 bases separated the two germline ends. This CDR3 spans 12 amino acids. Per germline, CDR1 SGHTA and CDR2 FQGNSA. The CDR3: CASSSRASEQYF. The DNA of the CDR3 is TGTGCCAGCAGCTCCAGGGCCTCCGAGCAGTACTTC.

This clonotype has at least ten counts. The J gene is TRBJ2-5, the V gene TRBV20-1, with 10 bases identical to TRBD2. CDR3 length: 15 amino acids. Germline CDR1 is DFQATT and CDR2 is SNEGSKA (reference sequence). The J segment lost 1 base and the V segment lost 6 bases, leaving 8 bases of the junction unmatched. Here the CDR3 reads CSAGGLAGVQETQYF. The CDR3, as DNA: TGCAGTGCCGGCGGGCTAGCGGGGGTCCAAGAGACCCAGTACTTC.

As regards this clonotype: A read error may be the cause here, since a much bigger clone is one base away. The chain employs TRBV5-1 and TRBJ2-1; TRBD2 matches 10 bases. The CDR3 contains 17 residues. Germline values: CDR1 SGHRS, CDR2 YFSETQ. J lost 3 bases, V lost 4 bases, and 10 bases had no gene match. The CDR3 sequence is CASSTTPTSGNYNEQFF. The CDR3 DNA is TGCGCCAGCAGCACTACCCCAACTAGCGGGAACTACAATGAGCAGTTCTTC.

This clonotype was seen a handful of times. The CDR3 DNA is TGTGCCAGCTCACCCCCAGGGGCCTTATACGAGCAGTACTTC. Its translation: CASSPPGALYEQYF. The V gene is TRBV18, the J gene TRBJ2-7, with D perhaps matching TRBD1 (6 bases). V shed 3 bases and J shed 4 bases, with 13 bases lying between them. Germline V gene sequence: CDR1 KGHSH, CDR2 LQKENI. CDR3 length: 14 residues.

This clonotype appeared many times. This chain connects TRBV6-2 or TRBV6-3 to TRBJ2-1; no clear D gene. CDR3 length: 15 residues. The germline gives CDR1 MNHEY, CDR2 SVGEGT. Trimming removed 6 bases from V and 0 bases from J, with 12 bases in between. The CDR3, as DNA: TGTGCCAGCAGAAAATTAAAGAGCTCCTACAATGAGCAGTTCTTC. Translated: CASRKLKSSYNEQFF.

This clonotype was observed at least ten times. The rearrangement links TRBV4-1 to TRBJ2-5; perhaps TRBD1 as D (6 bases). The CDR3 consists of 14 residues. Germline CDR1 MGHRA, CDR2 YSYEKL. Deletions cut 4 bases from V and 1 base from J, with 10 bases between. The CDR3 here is CASSPRDIQETQYF. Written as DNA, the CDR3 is TGCGCCAGCAGCCCCCGGGACATCCAAGAGACCCAGTACTTC.

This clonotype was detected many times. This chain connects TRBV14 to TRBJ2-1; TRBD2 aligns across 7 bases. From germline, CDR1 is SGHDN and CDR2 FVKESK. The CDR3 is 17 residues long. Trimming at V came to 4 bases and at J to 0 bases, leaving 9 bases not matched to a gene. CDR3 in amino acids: CASSPALLATSYNEQFF. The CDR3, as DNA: TGTGCCAGCAGCCCTGCCTTACTAGCGACCTCCTACAATGAGCAGTTCTTC.

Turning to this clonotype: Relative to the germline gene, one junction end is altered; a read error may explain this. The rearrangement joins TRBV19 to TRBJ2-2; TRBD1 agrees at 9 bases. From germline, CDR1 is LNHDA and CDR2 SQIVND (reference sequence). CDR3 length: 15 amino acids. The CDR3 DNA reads TGTGCCAGTACACCGGGACAGGGAATCACCGGGGAGCTGCTTTTT. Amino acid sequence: CASTPGQGITGELLF.

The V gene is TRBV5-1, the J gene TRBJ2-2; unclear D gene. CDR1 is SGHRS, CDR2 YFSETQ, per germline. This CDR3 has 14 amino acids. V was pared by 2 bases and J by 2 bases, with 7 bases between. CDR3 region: CASSFNGNTGELFF. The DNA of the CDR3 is TGCGCCAGCAGCTTCAACGGCAACACCGGGGAGCTGTTTTTT.

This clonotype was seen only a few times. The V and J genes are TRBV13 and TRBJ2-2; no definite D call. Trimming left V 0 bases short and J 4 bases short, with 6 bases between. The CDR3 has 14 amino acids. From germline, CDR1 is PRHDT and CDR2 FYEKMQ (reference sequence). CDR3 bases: TGTGCCAGCAGCTTAGGTTCCTTCACCGGGGAGCTGTTTTTT. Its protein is CASSLGSFTGELFF.

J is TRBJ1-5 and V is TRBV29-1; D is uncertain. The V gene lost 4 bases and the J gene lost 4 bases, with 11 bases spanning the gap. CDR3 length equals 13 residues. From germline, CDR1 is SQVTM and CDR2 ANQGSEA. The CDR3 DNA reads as TGCAGCGTTGCTGCGGAACAAAATCAGCCCCAGCATTTT. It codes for CSVAAEQNQPQHF.

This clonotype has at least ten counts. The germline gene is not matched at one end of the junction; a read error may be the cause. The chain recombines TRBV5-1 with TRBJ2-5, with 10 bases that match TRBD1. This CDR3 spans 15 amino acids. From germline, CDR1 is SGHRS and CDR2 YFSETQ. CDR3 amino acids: CASSLVGDRGETHYF. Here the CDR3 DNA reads TGCGCCAGCAGCTTGGTGGGGGACAGGGGAGAGACCCACTACTTC.

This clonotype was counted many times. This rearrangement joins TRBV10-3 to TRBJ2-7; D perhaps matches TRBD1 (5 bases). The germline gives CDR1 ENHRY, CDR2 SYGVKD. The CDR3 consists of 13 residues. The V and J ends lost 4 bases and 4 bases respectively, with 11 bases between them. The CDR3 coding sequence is TGTGCCATCAGTGGGCAGGGCACTTACGAGCAGTACTTC. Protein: CAISGQGTYEQYF.

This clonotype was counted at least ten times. The CDR3 region is CSARRYREEYGYTF. Here the CDR3 DNA reads TGCAGTGCTAGGCGATACAGGGAAGAATATGGCTACACCTTC. The V call is TRBV20-1, the J call TRBJ1-2, with D possibly TRBD1 on 6 matching bases. The ends were cut back, 3 bases at V and 5 bases at J, with 16 bases in the middle. The CDR3 has 14 amino acids. The germline CDR1 and CDR2 sequences are DFQATT and SNEGSKA (reference sequence).

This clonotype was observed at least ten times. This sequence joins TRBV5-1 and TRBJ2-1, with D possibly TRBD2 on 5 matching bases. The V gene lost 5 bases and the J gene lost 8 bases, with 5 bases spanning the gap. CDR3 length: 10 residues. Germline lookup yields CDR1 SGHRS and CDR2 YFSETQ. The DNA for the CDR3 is TGCGCCAGCAGGAGGGATGAGCAGTTCTTC. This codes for CASRRDEQFF.